Sample share makes the clone carrying this T cell receptor beta chain medium-sized. What it binds is not known. The data derive from a study of cytomegalovirus exposure and HLA in healthy donors. Study-wide findings and caveats: In a later analysis, a missense DCLRE1C variant was linked to TCR beta V- and J-gene trimming. The majority of CMV-associated TCR beta chains were reported as apparently HLA-restricted in a later analysis. Researchers left out some V segments, among them TRBV6-2 and TRBV6-3, as indistinguishable.

Researchers ran the PCR with 60 Vbeta and 13 Jbeta primers. Sequencing used immunoSEQ multiplex PCR; TCRdb keeps in-frame clones, though not all of them. In the table there are roughly 150,000 clones, approximately 80% of which are singletons. Germline V gene sequence: CDR1 SNHLY, CDR2 FYNNEI. Between the trimmed V and J ends, which lost 4 bases and 0 bases, there was a span of 12 bases. This CDR3 is built from 15 residues. This receptor was obtained from a male donor in good health and CMV-seronegative. The sequenced sample consisted of PBMCs. The chain has TRBV2 and TRBJ1-2, with TRBD1 as a possible D gene (6 bases). CDR3 bases: TGTGCCAGCAGTGCGCAGGGGCGAGCTAACTATGGCTACACCTTC. As protein: CASSAQGRANYGYTF.